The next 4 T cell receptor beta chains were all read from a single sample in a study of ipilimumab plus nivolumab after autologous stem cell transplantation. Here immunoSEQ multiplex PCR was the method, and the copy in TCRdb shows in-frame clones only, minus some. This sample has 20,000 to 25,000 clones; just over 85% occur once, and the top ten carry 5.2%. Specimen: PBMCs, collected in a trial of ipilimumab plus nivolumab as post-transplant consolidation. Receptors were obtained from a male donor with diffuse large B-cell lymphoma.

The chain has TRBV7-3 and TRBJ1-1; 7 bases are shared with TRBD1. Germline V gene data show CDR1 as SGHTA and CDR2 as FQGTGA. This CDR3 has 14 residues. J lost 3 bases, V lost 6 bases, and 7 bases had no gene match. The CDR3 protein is CASSLTGKDTEAFF. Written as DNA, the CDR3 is TGTGCCAGCAGTCTGACAGGGAAGGACACTGAAGCTTTCTTT.

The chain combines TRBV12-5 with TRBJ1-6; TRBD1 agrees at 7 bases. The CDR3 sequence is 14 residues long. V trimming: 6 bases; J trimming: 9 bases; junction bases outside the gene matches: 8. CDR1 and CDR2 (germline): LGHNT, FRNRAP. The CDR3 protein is CASGRGQFSSPLHF. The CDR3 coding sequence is TGTGCTAGTGGCAGGGGACAGTTCTCTTCACCCCTCCACTTT.

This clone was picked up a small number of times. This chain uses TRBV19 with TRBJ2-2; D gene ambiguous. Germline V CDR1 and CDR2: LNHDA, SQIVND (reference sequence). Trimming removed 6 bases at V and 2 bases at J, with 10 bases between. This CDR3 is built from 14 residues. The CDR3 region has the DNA TGTGCCAGTAGAAGGGCAGTTAACACCGGGGAGCTGTTTTTT. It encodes CASRRAVNTGELFF.

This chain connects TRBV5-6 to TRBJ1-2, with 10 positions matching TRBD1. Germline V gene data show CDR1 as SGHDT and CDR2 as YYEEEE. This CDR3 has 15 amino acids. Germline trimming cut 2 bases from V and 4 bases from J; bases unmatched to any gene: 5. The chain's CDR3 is CASSFDRGQLYGYTF. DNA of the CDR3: TGTGCCAGCAGCTTCGACAGGGGGCAGCTCTATGGCTACACCTTC. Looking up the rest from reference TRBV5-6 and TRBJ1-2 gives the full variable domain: DAGVTQSPTHLIKTRGQQVTLRCSPKSGHDTVSWYQQALGQGPQFIFQYYEEEERQRGNFPDRFSGHQFPNYSSELNVNALLLGDSALYLCASSFDRGQLYGYTFGSGTRLTVV.